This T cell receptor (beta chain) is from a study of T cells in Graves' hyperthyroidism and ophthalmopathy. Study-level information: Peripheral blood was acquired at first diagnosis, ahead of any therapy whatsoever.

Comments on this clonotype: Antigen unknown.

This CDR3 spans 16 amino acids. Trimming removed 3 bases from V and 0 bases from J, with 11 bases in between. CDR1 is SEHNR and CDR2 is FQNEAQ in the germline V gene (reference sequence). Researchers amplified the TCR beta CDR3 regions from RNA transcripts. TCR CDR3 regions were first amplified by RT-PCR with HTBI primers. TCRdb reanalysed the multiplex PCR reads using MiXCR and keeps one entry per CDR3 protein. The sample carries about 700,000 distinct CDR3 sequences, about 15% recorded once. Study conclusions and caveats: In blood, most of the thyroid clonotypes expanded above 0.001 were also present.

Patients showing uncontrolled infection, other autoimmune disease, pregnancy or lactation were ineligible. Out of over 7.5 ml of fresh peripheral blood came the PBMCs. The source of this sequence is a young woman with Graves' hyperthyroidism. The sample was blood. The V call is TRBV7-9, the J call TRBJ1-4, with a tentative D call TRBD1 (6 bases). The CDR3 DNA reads TGTGCCAGCAGCTTTGACAGGAAAACAACTAATGAAAAACTGTTTTTT. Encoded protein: CASSFDRKTTNEKLFF.